The 21 T cell receptor beta chains in this list originate from one sample, sequenced in a study of OX40 agonist ivuxolimab in advanced cancers. Libraries were constructed by the immunoSEQ multiplex PCR assay. This is the immuneACCESS table as TCRdb keeps it, with only in-frame sequences that have V and J called. A part of the clones is gone; compared with another copy, unresolved V genes explain less than half, and the rest is unexplained. Within this sample are around 51,000 clones, with about 77% of them counted one time only. 2% to 2.5% of the sample belongs to the ten largest clones. This specimen was CD4+ or CD8+ T cells sorted from blood, taken in a trial of the OX40 agonist ivuxolimab. Receptor source: an adult with an advanced solid tumor such as melanoma, head and neck, liver or kidney cancer.

The CDR3 nucleotides are TGTGCCTGGAGACTCGGGGGTTACAATTCACCCCTCCACTTT. Protein product: CAWRLGGYNSPLHF. The rearrangement joins TRBV30 to TRBJ1-6; D possibly corresponds to TRBD1 (5 bases). V shed 3 bases and J shed 7 bases, with 13 bases lying between them. The CDR3 spans 14 residues. Germline assignment: CDR1 GTSNPN and CDR2 SVGIG (reference sequence).

The chain carries TRBV5-1 and TRBJ2-3; 9 positions match TRBD2. This CDR3 contains 17 residues. CDR1 is SGHRS, CDR2 YFSETQ, per germline. With V trimmed by 4 bases and J by 4 bases, 13 bases remained unmatched. CDR3 sequence reads: CASSKMDGTSWSDTQYF. The CDR3 DNA reads TGCGCCAGCAGCAAGATGGATGGGACTAGCTGGTCAGATACGCAGTATTTT.

Regarding this clone: The junction and the germline gene differ at one end; a read error may be behind it. This chain uses TRBV5-4 with TRBJ2-4, with D possibly being TRBD1 (7 bases). The CDR3 has 16 amino acids. The V gene's germline CDR1 is SGHNT and CDR2 YYREEE (reference sequence). The CDR3 DNA is TGTGCCAGCAGCATCGGAGGGGGCCTGGTGGCGGACATTCAGTGCTTC. Its protein is CASSIGGGLVADIQCF.

This sequence joins TRBV23-1 and TRBJ2-2; D call uncertain. TRBV23-1 is an open reading frame whose function is uncertain. Trimming took 1 base from V and 6 from J, leaving 6 bases between them. The CDR3 contains 13 residues. The CDR3 region has the DNA TGCGCCAGCAGTCAATTAATCCCCGGGGAGCTGTTTTTT. The encoded protein is CASSQLIPGELFF.

This chain links TRBV11-2 with TRBJ2-7; D is perhaps TRBD2 (6 bases). CDR3 length: 13 residues. Germline V CDR1 and CDR2: SGHAT, FQNNGV. V was pared by 5 bases and J by 4 bases, with 12 bases between. DNA for the CDR3: TGTGCCAGCAGCCATGGGACTTGGTACGAGCAGTACTTC. Protein product: CASSHGTWYEQYF.

This sequence joins TRBV30 and TRBJ2-1; TRBD2 agrees at 7 bases. The length of the CDR3 is 15 residues. Trimming at V came to 1 base and at J to 3 bases, leaving 6 bases not matched to a gene. Germline lookup yields CDR1 GTSNPN and CDR2 SVGIG (reference sequence). The CDR3 loop reads CAWSETGTNYNEQFF. For the CDR3, the DNA is TGTGCCTGGAGTGAAACCGGGACTAACTACAATGAGCAGTTCTTC. The full variable domain, completed using reference TRBV30 and TRBJ2-1, is SQTIHQWPATLVQPVGSPLSLECTVEGTSNPNLYWYRQAAGRGLQLLFYSVGIGQISSEVPQNLSASRPQDRQFILSSKKLLLSDSGFYLCAWSETGTNYNEQFFGPGTRLTVL.

The J gene is TRBJ2-5, the V gene TRBV5-1; D assignment may be TRBD1 or TRBD2 (5 bases each). Germline-derived CDR1 and CDR2 are SGHRS and YFSETQ. V lost 2 bases to trimming and J lost 1 base, with 12 bases between them. The CDR3 extends over 15 amino acids. The CDR3 reads CASSFQGGGQETQYF. In DNA, the CDR3 is TGCGCCAGCAGCTTCCAGGGTGGGGGCCAAGAGACCCAGTACTTC.

The CDR3 coding sequence is TGTGCCAGCAGTGAATCAAGGAGCAATCAGCCCCAGCATTTT. Amino acid sequence: CASSESRSNQPQHF. The J gene is TRBJ1-5, the V gene TRBV25-1; D gene uncertain. Trimming pared 1 base from V and 1 base from J, leaving 5 bases between. The CDR3 covers 14 residues. Per the germline V gene, CDR1 is MGHDK and CDR2 is SYGVNS.

This chain links TRBV6-1 with TRBJ1-3, with a tentative D call TRBD1 (5 bases). Germline V CDR1 and CDR2: MNHNS, SASEGT. The ends were cut back, 3 bases at V and 2 bases at J, with 8 bases in the middle. The CDR3 covers 14 residues. CDR3 protein: CASSDGGAGNTIYF. Written as DNA, the CDR3 is TGTGCCAGCAGTGATGGGGGGGCTGGAAACACCATATATTTT.

The chain recombines TRBV6-5 with TRBJ2-7, with 7 bases identical to TRBD1. The CDR3 covers 12 residues. Trimming removed 10 bases from V and 4 bases from J; junction bases left unmatched: 7. Looked up from germline, CDR1 is MNHEY and CDR2 is SVGAGI. Written as DNA, the CDR3 is TGTGCCACCGGACAGGTGTCTTACGAGCAGTACTTC. Translation: CATGQVSYEQYF.

V usage is TRBV5-5 and J usage is TRBJ1-4, with D perhaps matching TRBD1 (5 bases). The V gene's germline CDR1 is SGHKS and CDR2 YYEKEE (reference sequence). Trimming took 2 bases from V and 7 from J, leaving 12 bases between them. The length of the CDR3 is 14 residues. CDR3 DNA: TGTGCCAGCAGCTTCACAGGAGGTAGTGAAAAACTGTTTTTT. Residues: CASSFTGGSEKLFF.

This clone was seen more than once but under ten times. The V and J genes are TRBV10-3 and TRBJ2-3; TRBD2 is a possible D gene (6 bases). Trimming took off 3 bases at V and 4 bases at J, with 14 bases between the two ends. This CDR3 is built from 15 residues. Per the germline V gene, CDR1 is ENHRY and CDR2 is SYGVKD. The CDR3 reads CAISEGLTPSDTQYF. DNA of the CDR3: TGTGCCATCAGTGAAGGACTAACGCCTTCAGATACGCAGTATTTT.

This clone is medium-sized by share. The chain employs TRBV15 and TRBJ2-7; no definite D call. This CDR3 has 12 amino acids. Trimming removed 0 bases at V and 7 bases at J, with 7 bases between. Germline assignment: CDR1 LNHNV and CDR2 YYDKDF (reference sequence). The CDR3: CATSRDWAEQYF. The CDR3 nucleotides read TGTGCCACCAGCAGAGATTGGGCTGAGCAGTACTTC.

This clone was picked up a small number of times. The gene calls are TRBV19 and TRBJ1-5; TRBD1 aligns across 7 bases. The CDR3 is 13 residues long. The V and J ends lost 6 bases and 7 bases, in that order; junction bases with no gene match: 6. Germline V CDR1 and CDR2: LNHDA, SQIVND (reference sequence). The CDR3 region has the DNA TGTGCCAGTAGACCGACAGGGACCCAGCCCCAGCATTTT. It codes for CASRPTGTQPQHF.

The V call is TRBV5-4, the J call TRBJ2-7, with TRBD2 identical over 9 bases. From germline, CDR1 is SGHNT and CDR2 YYREEE (reference sequence). The CDR3 is 14 amino acids. The junction had 8 bases not matched to a gene; V was cut back by 3 bases and J by 7 bases. The chain's CDR3 is CASSSVAGVREQYF. CDR3 bases: TGTGCCAGCAGCTCCGTAGCGGGAGTGAGGGAGCAGTACTTC.

The V and J genes are TRBV18 and TRBJ2-1; D unclear. V was shortened by 0 bases and J by 0 bases, with 9 bases between the two germline ends. The CDR3 sequence is 16 residues long. The V gene's germline CDR1 is KGHSH and CDR2 LQKENI. The CDR3 spells CASSPPGLLSYNEQFF. The CDR3 nucleotides read TGTGCCAGCTCACCACCCGGTCTCCTCTCCTACAATGAGCAGTTCTTC.

This chain connects TRBV6-1 to TRBJ2-2; D uncertain. CDR1 and CDR2 from the germline V gene are MNHNS and SASEGT. The CDR3 extends over 13 amino acids. V lost 7 bases and J 0 bases, leaving 6 bases between the germline ends. CDR3 DNA sequence: TGTGCCAGCAACAGCGCGAACACCGGGGAGCTGTTTTTT. It translates to CASNSANTGELFF.

This clone was seen only once. The chain carries TRBV6-5 and TRBJ1-2; 10 positions match TRBD1. CDR1 and CDR2 from the germline V gene are MNHEY and SVGAGI. The CDR3 contains 14 residues. The junction had 5 bases not matched to a gene; V was cut back by 6 bases and J by 4 bases. In nucleotides, the CDR3 is TGTGCCAGCAGACCGGACAGGGGGATCTATGGCTACACCTTC. Translation: CASRPDRGIYGYTF.

CDR3 nucleotide sequence: TGTGCCAGCAGTGGGGGGACAGCCTCTGGAAACACCATATATTTT. It specifies CASSGGTASGNTIYF. The chain employs TRBV2 and TRBJ1-3; 7 nucleotides match TRBD1. Germline lookup yields CDR1 SNHLY and CDR2 FYNNEI. The V segment lost 4 bases and the J segment 0 bases; nucleotides outside the gene matches: 3. The length of the CDR3 is 15 residues.

The J gene is TRBJ1-3, the V gene TRBV6-6; D gene ambiguous. Trimming stripped 8 bases from V and 0 bases from J, with 14 bases between. The germline V gene encodes CDR1 MNHNY and CDR2 SVGAGI (reference sequence). The CDR3 has 15 amino acids. The CDR3 nucleotides are TGTGCCAGCGCTGGTCGAGTGAGCTCTGGAAACACCATATATTTT. Protein sequence: CASAGRVSSGNTIYF.

A note on this clone: The junction departs from germline at one end; a sequencing error may be responsible. V and J are TRBV6-6 and TRBJ1-5, with D perhaps matching TRBD1 (6 bases). The CDR3 sequence is 13 residues long. Per germline, CDR1 MNHNY and CDR2 SVGAGI (reference sequence). CDR3 residues: CGTGNLSNQPQHF. In nucleotides, the CDR3 is TGCGGTACAGGGAACCTTAGCAATCAGCCCCAGCATTTT.